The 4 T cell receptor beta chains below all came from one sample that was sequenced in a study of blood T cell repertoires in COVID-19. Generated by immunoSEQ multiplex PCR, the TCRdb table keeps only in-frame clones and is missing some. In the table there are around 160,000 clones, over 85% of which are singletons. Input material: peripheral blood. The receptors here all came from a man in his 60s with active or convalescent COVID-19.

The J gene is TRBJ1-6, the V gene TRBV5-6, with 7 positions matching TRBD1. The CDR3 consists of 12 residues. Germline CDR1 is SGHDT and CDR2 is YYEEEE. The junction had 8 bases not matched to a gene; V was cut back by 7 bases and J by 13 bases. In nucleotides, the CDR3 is TGTGCCAGCCAGTACAGGGGATACCCCCTCCACTTT. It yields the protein CASQYRGYPLHF.

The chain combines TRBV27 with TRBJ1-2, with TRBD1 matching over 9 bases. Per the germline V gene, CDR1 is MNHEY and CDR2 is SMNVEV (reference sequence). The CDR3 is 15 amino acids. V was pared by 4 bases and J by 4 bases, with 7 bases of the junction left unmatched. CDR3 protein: CASSSTGTGSYGYTF. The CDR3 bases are TGTGCCAGCAGTTCGACCGGGACAGGGAGCTATGGCTACACCTTC.

The CDR3 nucleotides are TGCGCCACCAGACCGGACAGTAACTATGGCTACACCTTC. Residues: CATRPDSNYGYTF. The chain is built from TRBV5-1 and TRBJ1-2; tentatively, D is TRBD1 (6 bases). V gave up 9 bases and J gave up 1 base, with 13 bases separating them. The CDR3 contains 13 residues. The germline gives CDR1 SGHRS, CDR2 YFSETQ.

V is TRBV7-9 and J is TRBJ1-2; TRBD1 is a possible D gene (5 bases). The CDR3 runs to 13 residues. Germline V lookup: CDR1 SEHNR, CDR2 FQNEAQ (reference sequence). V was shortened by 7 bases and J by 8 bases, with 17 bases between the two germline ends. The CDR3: CASNRGHGEGYTF. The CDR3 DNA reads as TGTGCCAGCAACCGAGGACATGGTGAGGGCTACACCTTC.